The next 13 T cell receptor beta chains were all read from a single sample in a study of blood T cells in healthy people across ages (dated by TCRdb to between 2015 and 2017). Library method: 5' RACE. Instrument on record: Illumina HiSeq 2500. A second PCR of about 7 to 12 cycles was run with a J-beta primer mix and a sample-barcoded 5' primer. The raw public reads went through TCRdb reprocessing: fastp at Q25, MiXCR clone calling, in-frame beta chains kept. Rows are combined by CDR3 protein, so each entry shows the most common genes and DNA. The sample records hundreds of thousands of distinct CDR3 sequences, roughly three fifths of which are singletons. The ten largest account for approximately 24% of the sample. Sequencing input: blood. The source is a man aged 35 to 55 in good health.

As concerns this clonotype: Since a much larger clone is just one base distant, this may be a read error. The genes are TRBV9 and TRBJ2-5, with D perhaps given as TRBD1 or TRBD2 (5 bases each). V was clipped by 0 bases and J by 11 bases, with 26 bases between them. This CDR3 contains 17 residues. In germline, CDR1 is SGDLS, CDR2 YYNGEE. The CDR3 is CASSVATASKGTNEQYF. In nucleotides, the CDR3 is TGTGCCAGCAGCGTAGCTACGGCTAGCAAAGGGACCAATGAGCAGTACTTC.

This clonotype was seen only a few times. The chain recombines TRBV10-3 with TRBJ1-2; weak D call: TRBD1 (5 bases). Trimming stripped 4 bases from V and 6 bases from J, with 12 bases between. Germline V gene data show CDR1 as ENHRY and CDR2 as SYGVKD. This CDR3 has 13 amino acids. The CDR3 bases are TGTGCCATCAGTGGAGGGGAGCAAGATGGCTACACCTTC. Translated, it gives CAISGGEQDGYTF.

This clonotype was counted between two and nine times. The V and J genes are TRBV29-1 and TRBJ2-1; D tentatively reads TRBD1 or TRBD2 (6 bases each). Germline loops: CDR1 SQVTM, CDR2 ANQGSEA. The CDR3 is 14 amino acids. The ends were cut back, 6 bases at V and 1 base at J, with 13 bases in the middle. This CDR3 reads CSVGGRGSYNEQFF. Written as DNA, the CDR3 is TGCAGCGTCGGGGGCCGGGGGTCCTACAATGAGCAGTTCTTC.

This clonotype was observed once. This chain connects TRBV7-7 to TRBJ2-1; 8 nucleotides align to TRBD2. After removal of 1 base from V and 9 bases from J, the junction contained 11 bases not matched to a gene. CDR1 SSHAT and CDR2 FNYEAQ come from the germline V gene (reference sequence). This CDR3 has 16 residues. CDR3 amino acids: CASSLVFAGGNGEQFF. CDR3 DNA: TGTGCCAGCAGCTTAGTGTTTGCGGGAGGTAACGGTGAGCAGTTCTTC.

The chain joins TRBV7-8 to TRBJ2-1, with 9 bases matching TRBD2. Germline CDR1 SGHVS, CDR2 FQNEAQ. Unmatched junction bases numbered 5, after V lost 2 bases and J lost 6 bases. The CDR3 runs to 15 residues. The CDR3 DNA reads TGTGCCAGCAGCTTATTACCAGCGGGGGGCAATGAGCAGTTCTTC. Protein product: CASSLLPAGGNEQFF.

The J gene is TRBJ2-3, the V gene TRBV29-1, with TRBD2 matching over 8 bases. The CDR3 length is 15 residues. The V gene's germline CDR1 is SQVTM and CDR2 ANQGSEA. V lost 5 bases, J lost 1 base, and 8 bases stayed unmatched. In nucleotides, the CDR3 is TGCAGCGTTCATCGGGAGGGGTGGGGCACAGATACGCAGTATTTT. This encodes CSVHREGWGTDTQYF.

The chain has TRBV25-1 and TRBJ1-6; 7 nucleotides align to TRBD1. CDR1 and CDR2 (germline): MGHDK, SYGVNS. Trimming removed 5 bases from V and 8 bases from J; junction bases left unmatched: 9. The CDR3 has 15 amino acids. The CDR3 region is CASSRQGIRDSPLHF. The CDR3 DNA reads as TGTGCCAGCAGTCGACAGGGAATCAGGGATTCACCCCTCCACTTT.

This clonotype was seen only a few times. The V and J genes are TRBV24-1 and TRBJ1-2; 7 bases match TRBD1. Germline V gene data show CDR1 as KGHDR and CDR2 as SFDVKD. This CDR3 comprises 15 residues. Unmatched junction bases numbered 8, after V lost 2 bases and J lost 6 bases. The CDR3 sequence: CATSDSAVRGNGYTF. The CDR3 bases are TGTGCCACCAGTGATTCGGCGGTCAGGGGGAATGGCTACACCTTC.

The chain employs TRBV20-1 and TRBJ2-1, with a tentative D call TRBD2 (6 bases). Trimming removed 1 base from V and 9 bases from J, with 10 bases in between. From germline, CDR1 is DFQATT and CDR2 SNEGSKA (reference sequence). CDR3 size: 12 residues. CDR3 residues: CSARVGDFEQFF. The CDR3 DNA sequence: TGCAGTGCTAGAGTTGGGGACTTTGAGCAGTTCTTC.

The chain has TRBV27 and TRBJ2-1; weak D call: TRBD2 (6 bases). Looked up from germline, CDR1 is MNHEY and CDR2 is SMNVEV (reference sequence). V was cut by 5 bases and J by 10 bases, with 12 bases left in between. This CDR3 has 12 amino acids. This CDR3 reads CASSPSSDEQFF. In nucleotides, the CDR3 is TGTGCCAGCAGTCCCTCTAGCGACGAGCAGTTCTTC.

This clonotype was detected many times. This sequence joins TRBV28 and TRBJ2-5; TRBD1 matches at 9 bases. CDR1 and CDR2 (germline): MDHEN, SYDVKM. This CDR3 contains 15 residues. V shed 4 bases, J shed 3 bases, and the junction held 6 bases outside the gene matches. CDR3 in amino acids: CASSSPTGGKETQYF. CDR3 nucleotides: TGTGCCAGCAGTTCTCCGACAGGGGGGAAAGAGACCCAGTACTTC.

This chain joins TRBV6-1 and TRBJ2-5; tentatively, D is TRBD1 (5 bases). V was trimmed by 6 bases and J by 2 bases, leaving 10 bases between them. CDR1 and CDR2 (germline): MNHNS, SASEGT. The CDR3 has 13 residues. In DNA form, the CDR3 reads TGTGCCAGCAGATGGGCAGGGCAAGAGACCCAGTACTTC. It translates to CASRWAGQETQYF.

The DNA for the CDR3 is TGCAGTGCTAGAGAGCGGGAGGGACTCTCCTACAATGAGCAGTTCTTC. This gives the protein CSAREREGLSYNEQFF. The gene calls are TRBV20-1 and TRBJ2-1; 9 bases are a match to TRBD2. Trimming took 0 bases from V and 0 from J; bases not matched to a gene: 3. This CDR3 spans 16 amino acids. Germline V gene data show CDR1 as DFQATT and CDR2 as SNEGSKA (reference sequence).